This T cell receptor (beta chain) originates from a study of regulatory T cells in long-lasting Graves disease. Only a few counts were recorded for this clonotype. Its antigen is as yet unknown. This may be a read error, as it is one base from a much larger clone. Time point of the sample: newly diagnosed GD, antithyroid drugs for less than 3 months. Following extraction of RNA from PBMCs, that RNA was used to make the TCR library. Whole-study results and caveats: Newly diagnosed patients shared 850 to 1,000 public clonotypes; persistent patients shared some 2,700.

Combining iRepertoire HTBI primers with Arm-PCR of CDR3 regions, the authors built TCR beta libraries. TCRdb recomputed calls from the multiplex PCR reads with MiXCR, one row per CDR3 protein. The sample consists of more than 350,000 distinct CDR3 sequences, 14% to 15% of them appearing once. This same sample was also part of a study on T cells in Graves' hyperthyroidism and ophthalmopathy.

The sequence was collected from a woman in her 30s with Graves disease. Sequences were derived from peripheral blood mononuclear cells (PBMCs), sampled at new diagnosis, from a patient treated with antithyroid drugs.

The CDR3 reads CASGPHEGGRETQYF. CDR3 sequence (DNA): TGTGCCAGCGGTCCCCACGAGGGGGGGCGAGAGACCCAGTACTTC. The chain joins TRBV28 to TRBJ2-5; D is possibly TRBD2 (7 bases). Trimming took 8 bases from V and 4 from J, leaving 20 bases between them. The CDR3 is made up of 15 amino acids. Germline values: CDR1 MDHEN, CDR2 SYDVKM. Combining the CDR3 with reference TRBV28 and TRBJ2-5 gives the whole variable domain DVKVTQSSRYLVKRTGEKVFLECVQDMDHENMFWYRQDPGLGLRLIYFSYDVKMKEKGDIPEGYSVSREKKERFSLILESASTNQTSMYLCASGPHEGGRETQYFGPGTRLLVL.